This TCR beta chain was captured by sequencing in a study of response to subunit inactivated influenza vaccine. TCRdb reprocessed the RT-PCR reads with MiXCR, giving one entry per CDR3 protein. In the table there are some 570,000 distinct CDR3 sequences, 10% to 12% of which are singletons. CDR3 length: 18 amino acids. V was pared by 6 bases and J by 2 bases, with 18 bases of the junction left unmatched. Germline lookup yields CDR1 MGHRA and CDR2 YSYEKL. At least ten counts were recorded for this clonotype. These sequences were also reported in another study, on T cells expressing NK-cell markers. Turning to that study: TCR beta cDNA was made by 5'RACE template switching with UMIs.

This receptor was taken from a man aged 45-65 years who received an inactivated influenza vaccine. The rearrangement joins TRBV4-1 to TRBJ2-7; 8 positions agree with TRBD2. The sample in question was PBMCs from blood, obtained on the day of vaccination. In nucleotides, the CDR3 is TGCGCCAGCAGGCCGGCCTTAGCGGGACTAGTACTCCCCTACGAGCAGTACTTC. Protein: CASRPALAGLVLPYEQYF.